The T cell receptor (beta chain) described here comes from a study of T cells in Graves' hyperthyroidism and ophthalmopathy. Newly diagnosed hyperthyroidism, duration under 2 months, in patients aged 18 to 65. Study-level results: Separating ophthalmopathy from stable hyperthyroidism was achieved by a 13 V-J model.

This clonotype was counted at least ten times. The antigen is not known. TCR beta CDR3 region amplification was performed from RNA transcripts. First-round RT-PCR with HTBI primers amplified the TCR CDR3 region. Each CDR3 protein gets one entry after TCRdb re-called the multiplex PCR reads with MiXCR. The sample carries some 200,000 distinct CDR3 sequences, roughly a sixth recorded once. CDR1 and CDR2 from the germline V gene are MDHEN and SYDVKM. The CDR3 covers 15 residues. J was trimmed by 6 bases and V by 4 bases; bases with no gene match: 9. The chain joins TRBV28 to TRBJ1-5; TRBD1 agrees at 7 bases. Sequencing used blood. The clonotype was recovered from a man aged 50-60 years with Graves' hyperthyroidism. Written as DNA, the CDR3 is TGTGCCAGCAGTTACGGTTCAGGGGGTCTTCAGCCCCAGCATTTT. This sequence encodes CASSYGSGGLQPQHF.